This TCR beta chain was captured in a study of blood T cell repertoires in COVID-19. Background on the study: Acute and convalescent COVID-19 specimens originated in the United States, Italy and Spain. T cells, B-cell-depleted T cells, or PBMCs provided the cDNA or gDNA that served as material.

Source study methods: Reference gene primers were amplified, and this amplification served to estimate nucleated cell counts. Profiling relied on immunoSEQ multiplex PCR, and the TCRdb table lists in-frame clones only, not all of them. Clone size and the V and J calls come from that table; the DNA yielded D and trimming. Seen here are about 68,000 clones, 90% observed once, and the top ten hold 6.9%. Germline V lookup: CDR1 SGHRS, CDR2 YFSETQ. The CDR3 has 16 residues. V trimming: 4 bases; J trimming: 4 bases; junction bases outside the gene matches: 8. J is TRBJ1-5 and V is TRBV5-1; 10 bases align to TRBD1. Material for sequencing was peripheral blood. The sequence derives from a human donor in a cohort sampled during active COVID-19. The CDR3 is CASSPGRTGGNQPQHF. Here the CDR3 DNA reads TGCGCCAGCAGCCCGGGAAGGACAGGGGGGAATCAGCCCCAGCATTTT.